This record concerns one TCR beta chain sequence. This clone has only one observation. The specificity of this receptor is unknown. Base qualities are not recorded, but no much larger clone differs from it by a single base. V loses 1 base at its end and J loses 3 bases; junction bases beyond the gene matches: 8. The CDR3 runs 17 residues from the cysteine to the phenylalanine. Of all the DNA, just the CDR3 is kept, 51 bases in frame from base 1. CDR1 and CDR2 are drawn from the germline V gene: KGHSH, LQKENI. The data were obtained in a study of high-grade serous ovarian cancer treatment subgroups (dated by TCRdb to the early 2020s). About the full investigation: Sequencing yielded a mean of 14,192 reads and approximately 7,000 unique TCR beta rearrangements per sample. The study examined TCR beta repertoires in high-grade serous ovarian cancer patients who were grouped under a laparoscopic triage algorithm by complete gross resection or by neoadjuvant chemotherapy response. A cohort of roughly 30 patients was included: around ten with no residual disease after primary surgery (R0), around ten who were excellent NACT responders, and around ten who were poor NACT responders. One primary tumor sample and two metastatic tumor samples were contributed by each patient, so that some 97 samples were obtained in total. What the authors observed across the whole study: Repertoire similarity between tumors from the same patient ranged from about 0.11 to 0.8, while tumors from different patients showed almost no similarity. Because bulk tumor TCR sequencing provided no spatial information, insight into HGSC tumor complexity and diversity was limited. TCR clonal relatedness was found to be positively correlated with neoantigen level and, by trend, with copy number variation and mutation load derived from whole-genome sequencing. TCR repertoire analyses were focused on CDR3, and CDR1 and CDR2 were not analyzed.

Tumor samples were collected prior to definitive surgery or chemotherapy. Genomic DNA was extracted by the MD Anderson Biospecimen Extraction Resource, and TCR sequencing was done by the MD Anderson Cancer Genomics Laboratory. The approximately 90 tumor samples were subjected to high-throughput TCR profiling using ImmunoSEQ. As for how the authors treated the data: To measure repertoire diversity, the metrics used were richness (unique productive sequences), clonality, evenness and relatedness, and the Bhattacharyya coefficient was used to assess similarity between samples. Conclusions stayed consistent in a sensitivity analysis that left out TCRs with fewer than two reads. Held by TCRdb, this immuneACCESS table contains in-frame sequences only and omits some clones. Under half of the omission traces to an unresolved V gene where checked; the cause of the rest is unknown. The V and J calls and clone size are taken from that table; D and trimming were inferred from the DNA. Present in this sample are about 15,000 clones, roughly nine tenths of which were seen just once. The ten largest clones capture 5.5% to 7.5% of the sample.

The specimen sequenced was tumor tissue. The clonotype comes from a human donor with high-grade serous ovarian cancer. The receptor chain draws on TRBV18 and TRBJ2-2, and TRBD2 matches 7 of the central bases. Here the CDR3 is given as CASSPLGSSGYTGELFF. The DNA sequence follows: TGTGCCAGCTCACCACTAGGGAGTAGCGGGTACACCGGGGAGCTGTTTTTT.